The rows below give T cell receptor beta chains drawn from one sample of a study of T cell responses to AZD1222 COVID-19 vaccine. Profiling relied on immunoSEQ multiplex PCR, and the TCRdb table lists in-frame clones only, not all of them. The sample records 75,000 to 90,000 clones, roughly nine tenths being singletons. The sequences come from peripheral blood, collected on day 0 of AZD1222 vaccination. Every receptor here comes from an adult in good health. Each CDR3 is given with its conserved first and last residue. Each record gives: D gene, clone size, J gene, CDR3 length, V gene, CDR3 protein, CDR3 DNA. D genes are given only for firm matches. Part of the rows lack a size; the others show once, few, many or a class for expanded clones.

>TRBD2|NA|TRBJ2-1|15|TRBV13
CASGEKREFYNEQFF
TGTGCCAGTGGCGAGAAGCGGGAGTTTTACAATGAGCAGTTCTTC
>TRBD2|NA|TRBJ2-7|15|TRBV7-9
CASSAGLAGGREQYF
TGTGCCAGCAGCGCGGGACTCGCGGGGGGGCGGGAGCAGTACTTC
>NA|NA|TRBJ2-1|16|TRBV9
CASSVFSGVSYNEQFF
TGTGCCAGCAGCGTCTTCAGCGGAGTCTCCTACAATGAGCAGTTCTTC
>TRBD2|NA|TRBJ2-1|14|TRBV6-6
CASSTPGGVNEQFF
TGTGCCAGCAGTACTCCTGGGGGGGTTAATGAGCAGTTCTTC
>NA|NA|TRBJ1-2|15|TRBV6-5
CASSYSVGGDYGYTF
TGTGCCAGCAGTTACTCGGTCGGGGGCGACTATGGCTACACCTTC
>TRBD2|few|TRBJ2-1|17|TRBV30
CAWSVHGTSFVYNEQFF
TGTGCCTGGAGTGTACACGGGACTAGCTTTGTCTACAATGAGCAGTTCTTC
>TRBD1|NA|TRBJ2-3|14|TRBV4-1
CASSQQGAGDTQYF
TGCGCCAGCAGCCAACAGGGGGCGGGTGATACGCAGTATTTT
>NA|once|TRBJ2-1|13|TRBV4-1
CASSQETGDEQFF
TGCGCCAGCAGCCAAGAAACGGGAGATGAGCAGTTCTTC
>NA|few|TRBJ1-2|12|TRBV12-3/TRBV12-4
CASSPYSYGYTF
TGTGCCAGCAGTCCTTACAGCTATGGCTACACCTTC
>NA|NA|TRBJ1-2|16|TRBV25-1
CASSEWTVSRNYGYTF
TGTGCCAGCAGTGAATGGACAGTTAGTCGAAACTATGGCTACACCTTC
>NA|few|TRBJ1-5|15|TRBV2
CASSDRRRGQQPQHF
TGTGCCAGCAGTGATCGACGGAGGGGACAACAGCCCCAGCATTTT
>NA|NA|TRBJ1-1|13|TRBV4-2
CASSRGGGTEAFF
TGTGCCAGCAGCCGGGGAGGAGGGACTGAAGCTTTCTTT
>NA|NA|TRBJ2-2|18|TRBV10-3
CAISESFGLDRFTGELFF
TGTGCCATCAGTGAGTCGTTCGGTTTAGACAGATTCACCGGGGAGCTGTTTTTT
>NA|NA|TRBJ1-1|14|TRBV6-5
CASGPMRGSTEAFF
TGTGCCAGCGGCCCTATGCGGGGGAGCACTGAAGCTTTCTTT
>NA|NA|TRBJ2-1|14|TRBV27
CASSFTGYYNEQFF
TGTGCCAGCAGTTTCACGGGATACTACAATGAGCAGTTCTTC
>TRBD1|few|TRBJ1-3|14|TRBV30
CAWSAGGTGNTIYF
TGTGCCTGGAGTGCAGGGGGCACTGGAAACACCATATATTTT
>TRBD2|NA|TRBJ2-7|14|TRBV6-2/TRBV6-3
CASSRSGGPGEQYF
TGTGCCAGCAGCCGAAGCGGGGGGCCTGGGGAGCAGTACTTC
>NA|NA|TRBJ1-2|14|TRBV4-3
CASSQRWQVYGYTF
TGCGCCAGCAGCCAACGGTGGCAGGTCTATGGCTACACCTTC
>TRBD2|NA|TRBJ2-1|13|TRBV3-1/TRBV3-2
CASSHLAGNEQFF
TGTGCCAGCAGCCACCTAGCGGGCAATGAGCAGTTCTTC
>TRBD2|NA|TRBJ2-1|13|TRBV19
CASNSGRANEQFF
TGTGCCAGTAACAGCGGGAGGGCCAATGAGCAGTTCTTC
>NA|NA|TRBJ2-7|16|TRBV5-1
CASSLDPLGSSYEQYF
TGCGCCAGCAGCTTGGACCCTCTGGGGAGCTCCTACGAGCAGTACTTC
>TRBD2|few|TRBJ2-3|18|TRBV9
CASSVSPGLAGRSDTQYF
TGTGCCAGCAGCGTCTCGCCTGGACTAGCGGGCAGGTCAGATACGCAGTATTTT
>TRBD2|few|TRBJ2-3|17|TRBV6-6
CASSPFQASGIRDTQYF
TGTGCCAGCAGTCCCTTTCAGGCTAGCGGGATAAGGGATACGCAGTATTTT
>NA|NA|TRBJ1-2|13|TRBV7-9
CASGPSGGTGYTF
TGTGCCAGCGGACCTTCGGGGGGCACTGGCTACACCTTC
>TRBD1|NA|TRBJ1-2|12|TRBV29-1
CSAWTGEDGYTF
TGCAGCGCATGGACAGGGGAAGACGGCTACACCTTC
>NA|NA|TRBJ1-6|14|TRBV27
CASSLLAGHSPLHF
TGTGCCAGCAGTTTATTGGCAGGGCACTCACCCCTCCACTTT
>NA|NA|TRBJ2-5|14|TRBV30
CAWSPLASTETQYF
TGTGCCTGGAGTCCCCTCGCTTCCACGGAGACCCAGTACTTC
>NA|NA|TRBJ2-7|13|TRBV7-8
CASSLSRGVEQYF
TGTGCCAGCAGCTTGTCCAGGGGAGTCGAGCAGTACTTC
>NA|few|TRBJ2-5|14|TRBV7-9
CASSLLGAVETQYF
TGTGCCAGCAGCTTACTGGGGGCGGTGGAGACCCAGTACTTC
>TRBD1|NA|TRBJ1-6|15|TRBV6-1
CASSDPTGATSPLHF
TGTGCCAGCAGTGACCCTACAGGGGCGACTTCACCCCTCCACTTT
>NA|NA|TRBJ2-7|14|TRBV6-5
CASSPQGPSYEQYF
TGTGCCAGCAGCCCACAGGGCCCCTCCTACGAGCAGTACTTC
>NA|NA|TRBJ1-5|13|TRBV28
CASSSRSPPPQHF
TGTGCCAGCAGTTCCCGCTCCCCCCCGCCCCAGCATTTT
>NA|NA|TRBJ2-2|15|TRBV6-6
CASSSTQARTGELFF
TGTGCCAGCAGCTCGACCCAAGCCCGGACCGGGGAGCTGTTTTTT
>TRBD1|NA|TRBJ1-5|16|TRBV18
CASSPPYGQDYQPQHF
TGTGCCAGCTCACCACCATACGGACAGGATTATCAGCCCCAGCATTTT
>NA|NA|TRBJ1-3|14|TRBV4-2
CASSQAGAGNTIYF
TGTGCCAGCAGCCAAGCAGGGGCTGGAAACACCATATATTTT
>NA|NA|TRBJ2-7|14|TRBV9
CASRANGQNYEQYF
TGTGCCAGCAGGGCGAACGGACAGAATTACGAGCAGTACTTC
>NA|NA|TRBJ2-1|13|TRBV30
CAWDVNLGDEQFF
TGTGCCTGGGACGTGAACCTGGGCGATGAGCAGTTCTTC
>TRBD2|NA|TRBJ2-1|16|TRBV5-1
CASSLLSVAGANEQFF
TGCGCCAGCAGCTTGCTTTCCGTAGCGGGAGCGAATGAGCAGTTCTTC
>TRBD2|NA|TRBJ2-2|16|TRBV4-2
CASSQGAGGYTGELFF
TGTGCCAGCAGCCAAGGAGCGGGGGGGTATACCGGGGAGCTGTTTTTT
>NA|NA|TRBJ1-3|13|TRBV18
CASSQGSGNTIYF
TGTGCCAGCTCGCAGGGGTCAGGAAACACCATATATTTT
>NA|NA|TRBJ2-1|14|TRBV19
CASSIISFDNEQFF
TGTGCCAGTAGTATAATTTCGTTCGACAATGAGCAGTTCTTC
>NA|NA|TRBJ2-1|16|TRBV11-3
CASSLFGAPNLDEQFF
TGTGCCAGCAGCTTATTTGGGGCTCCTAATTTGGATGAGCAGTTCTTC
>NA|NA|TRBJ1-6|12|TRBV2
CASSDTGAPLHF
TGTGCCAGCAGTGACACGGGTGCACCCCTCCACTTT
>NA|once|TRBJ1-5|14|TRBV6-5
CASSYSGGNQPQHF
TGTGCCAGCAGTTACTCGGGGGGGAACCAGCCCCAGCATTTT